This TCR beta chain was observed in a study of cytomegalovirus exposure and HLA in healthy donors. Study information: Around 200 million T cells yielded 90 million to 130 million unique TCR beta sequences, as an earlier analysis found. Whole-study findings and limits: For cytomegalovirus status, the classifier reportedly gave diagnoses with high specificity and sensitivity. Earlier analysis looked at TCR beta V segments, and most were productive about 87% or about 30% of the time.

Comments on this clone: What it binds is unknown.

Researchers ran the PCR with 60 Vbeta and 13 Jbeta primers. Libraries were prepared by immunoSEQ multiplex PCR; TCRdb keeps only in-frame clonotypes and omits some of them. The sample has some 150,000 clones; over 80% are singletons. Germline CDR1 reads SGDLS; CDR2 reads YYNGEE. V was clipped by 4 bases and J by 7 bases; unmatched bases: 7. CDR3 length equals 15 residues. The sample taken for sequencing was PBMCs. J is TRBJ2-1 and V is TRBV9; 11 bases are a match to TRBD1. This TCR came from a man aged 35-49 years in good health and CMV-seronegative. DNA of the CDR3: TGTGCCAGCAGCACAGGACAGGGGGCGACTAATGAGCAGTTCTTC. Amino acids: CASSTGQGATNEQFF.